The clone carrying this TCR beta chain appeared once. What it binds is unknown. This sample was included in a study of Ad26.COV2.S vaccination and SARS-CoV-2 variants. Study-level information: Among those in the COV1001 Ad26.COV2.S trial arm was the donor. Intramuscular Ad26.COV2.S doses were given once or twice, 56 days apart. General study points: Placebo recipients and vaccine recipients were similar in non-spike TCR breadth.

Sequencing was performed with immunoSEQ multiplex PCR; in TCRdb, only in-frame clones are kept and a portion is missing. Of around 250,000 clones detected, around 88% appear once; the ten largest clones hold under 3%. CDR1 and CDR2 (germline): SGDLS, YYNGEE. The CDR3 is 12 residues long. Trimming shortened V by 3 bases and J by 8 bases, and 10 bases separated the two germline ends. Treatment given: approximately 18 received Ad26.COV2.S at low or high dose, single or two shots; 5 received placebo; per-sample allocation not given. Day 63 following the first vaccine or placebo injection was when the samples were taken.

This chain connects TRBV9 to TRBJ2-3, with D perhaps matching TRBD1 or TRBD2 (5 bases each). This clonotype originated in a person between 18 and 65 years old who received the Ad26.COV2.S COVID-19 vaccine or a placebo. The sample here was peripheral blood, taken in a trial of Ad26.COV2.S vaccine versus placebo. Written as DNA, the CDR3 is TGTGCCAGCAGCGCGGGGACGGGTACGCAGTATTTT. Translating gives CASSAGTGTQYF.